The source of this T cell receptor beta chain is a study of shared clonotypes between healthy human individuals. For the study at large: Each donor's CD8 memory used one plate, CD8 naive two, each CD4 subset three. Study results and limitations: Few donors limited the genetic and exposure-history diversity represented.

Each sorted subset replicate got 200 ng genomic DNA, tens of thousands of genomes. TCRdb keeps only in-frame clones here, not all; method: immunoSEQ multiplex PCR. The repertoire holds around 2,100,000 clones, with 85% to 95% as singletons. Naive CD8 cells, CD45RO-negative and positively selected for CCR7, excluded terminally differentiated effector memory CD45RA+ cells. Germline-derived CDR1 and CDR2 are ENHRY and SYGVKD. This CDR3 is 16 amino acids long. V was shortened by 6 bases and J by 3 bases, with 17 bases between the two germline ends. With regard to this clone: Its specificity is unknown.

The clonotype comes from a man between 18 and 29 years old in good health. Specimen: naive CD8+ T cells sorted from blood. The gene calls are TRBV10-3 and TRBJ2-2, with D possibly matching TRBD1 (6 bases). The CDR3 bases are TGTGCCATCAGCGTTGGGCCAGGGGCGGACACCGGGGAGCTGTTTTTT. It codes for CAISVGPGADTGELFF.